This TCR beta chain derives from a study of identical twins. V was clipped by 5 bases and J by 5 bases, with 7 bases between them. CDR3 length: 12 amino acids. CDR1 and CDR2 (germline): SGHAT, FQDESV (reference sequence). TCRdb passed the 5' RACE reads through MiXCR, listing each CDR3 protein once. The sample records fewer than 650,000 distinct CDR3 sequences, 7.1% being singletons. This clonotype was counted ten times or more. These data were also reused for a study on yellow fever vaccine responses in identical twins.

The material sequenced was PBMCs. The genes are TRBV11-1 and TRBJ2-1, with D hard to call. This receptor was taken from a woman aged 18-29 years in good health. The CDR3 is CASSPHNNEQFF. The CDR3, as DNA: TGTGCCAGCAGCCCCCACAACAATGAGCAGTTCTTC.